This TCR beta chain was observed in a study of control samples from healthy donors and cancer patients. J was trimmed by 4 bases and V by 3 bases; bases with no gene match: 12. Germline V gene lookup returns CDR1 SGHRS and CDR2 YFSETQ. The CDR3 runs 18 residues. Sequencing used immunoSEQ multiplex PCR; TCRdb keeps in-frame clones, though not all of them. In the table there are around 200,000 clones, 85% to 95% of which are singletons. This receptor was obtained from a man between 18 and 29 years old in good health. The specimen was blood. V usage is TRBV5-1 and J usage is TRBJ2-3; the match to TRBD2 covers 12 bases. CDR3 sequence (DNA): TGCGCCAGCAGCTCGGTGCTAGCGGGGGGGCCCGGTGCAGATACGCAGTATTTT. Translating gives CASSSVLAGGPGADTQYF.